The source of this TCR beta chain is a study of immune evolution from preneoplasia to lung adenocarcinoma. Turning to the study itself: HLA loss of heterozygosity: about 7% AIS, under 19% MIA, about 31% ADC, none AAH. The study's findings and limits: Clonality was highest in normal lung, lower in later-stage lesions apparently. Compared with EGFR-mutant or double wild-type lesions, KRAS-mutant nodules were more clonal.

Comments on this clone: Its antigen remains unknown.

Patient tissue came from resections in Japan or China, 2014–2017. Germline loops: CDR1 MNHNS, CDR2 SASEGT. This CDR3 is 15 amino acids long. The V and J ends lost 4 bases and 4 bases, in that order; junction bases with no gene match: 1. Only in-frame clones appear in the TCRdb table, and some are missing; sequencing was by immunoSEQ multiplex PCR. The sample has over 4,000 clones, approximately 86% seen once. The receptor's source is a person aged 65 to 79 with lung adenocarcinoma. Sequencing was carried out using FFPE minimally invasive lung adenocarcinoma tissue. The gene calls are TRBV6-1 and TRBJ2-3, with 14 positions matching TRBD2. CDR3 residues: CASSATSGGADTQYF. In nucleotides, the CDR3 is TGTGCCAGCAGTGCGACTAGCGGGGGGGCAGATACGCAGTATTTT.